This TCR beta chain was captured in a study of blood T cell repertoires in COVID-19. The CDR3 length is 14 residues. CDR1 and CDR2 from the germline V gene are SGDLS and YYNGEE. V lost 2 bases and J 8 bases, leaving 16 bases between the germline ends. The table came from immunoSEQ multiplex PCR; TCRdb's copy has only in-frame clones and leaves some out. The sample has 120,000 to 150,000 clones, roughly 86% seen once. This TCR derives from a human donor with acute or convalescent COVID-19. The donor label of this sample is uncertain. Input material: peripheral blood. The V and J genes are TRBV9 and TRBJ1-2, with D unresolved. The CDR3 region has the DNA TGTGCCAGCAGCGTGGGGAGTCTAAGACAAGGCTACACCTTC. It codes for CASSVGSLRQGYTF. Supplemented by reference TRBV9 and TRBJ1-2, the full variable domain reads DSGVTQTPKHLITATGQRVTLRCSPRSGDLSVYWYQQSLDQGLQFLIQYYNGEERAKGNILERFSAQQFPDLHSELNLSSLELGDSALYFCASSVGSLRQGYTFGSGTRLTVV.